This T cell receptor beta chain was profiled in a study of T cells after yellow fever vaccination. Study results and caveats: Abundant clonotypes from the bulk population could have been carried over as contaminants into FACS-sorted repertoires. Faster peaking, at day 5 versus 15, marked a secondary response that was weaker. Post-booster repertoires contained most primary-vaccination clones again (about 95% CD4, 88% CD8).

V lost 0 bases and J lost 0, with 15 bases in between. The CDR3 sequence is 19 residues long. The germline CDR1 and CDR2 sequences are MNHEY and SVGEGT. TCR cDNA, made by 5'RACE template switching, carried an added universal primer site and UMIs. MiXCR, run by TCRdb on the 5' RACE reads, gives a single entry per CDR3 protein. The data contain just over 250,000 distinct CDR3 sequences, around 5.2% of them singletons. There are a few counts of this clonotype. Antigen specificity is unknown. V usage is TRBV6-2 or TRBV6-3 and J usage is TRBJ1-6; D is unclear. The sequence came from a man younger than 35 who received the YFV17D yellow fever vaccine. The sample consisted of CD4+ T cells sorted from PBMCs, taken on the day of the yellow fever booster vaccination. The CDR3 protein is CASSYSTRPPSSYNSPLHF. The CDR3 DNA reads as TGTGCCAGCAGTTACTCGACTAGACCTCCGAGCTCCTATAATTCACCCCTCCACTTT.